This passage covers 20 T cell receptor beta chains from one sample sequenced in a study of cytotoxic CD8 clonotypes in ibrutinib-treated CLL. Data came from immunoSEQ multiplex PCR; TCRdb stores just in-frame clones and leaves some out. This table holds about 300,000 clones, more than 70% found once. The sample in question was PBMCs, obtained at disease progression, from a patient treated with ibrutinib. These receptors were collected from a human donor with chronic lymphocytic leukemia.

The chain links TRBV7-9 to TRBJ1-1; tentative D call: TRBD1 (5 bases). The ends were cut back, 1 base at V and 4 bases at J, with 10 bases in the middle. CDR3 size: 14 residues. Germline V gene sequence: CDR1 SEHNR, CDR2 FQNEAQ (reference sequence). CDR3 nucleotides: TGTGCCAGCAGCTTAGGACAGTTGGGCACTGAAGCTTTCTTT. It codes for CASSLGQLGTEAFF.

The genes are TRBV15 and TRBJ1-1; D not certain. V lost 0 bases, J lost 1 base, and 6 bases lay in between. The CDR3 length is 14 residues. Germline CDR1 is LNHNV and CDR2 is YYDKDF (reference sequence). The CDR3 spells CATSRDVANTEAFF. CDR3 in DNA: TGTGCCACCAGCAGAGATGTGGCGAACACTGAAGCTTTCTTT.

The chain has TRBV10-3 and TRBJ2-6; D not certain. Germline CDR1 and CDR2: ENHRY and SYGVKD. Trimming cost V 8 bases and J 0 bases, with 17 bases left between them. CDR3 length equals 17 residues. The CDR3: CAIAKGILSSGANVLTF. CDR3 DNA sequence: TGTGCCATCGCCAAGGGAATACTTAGCTCTGGGGCCAACGTCCTGACTTTC.

The CDR3 sequence: CASSISYRNTEAFF. In nucleotides, the CDR3 is TGTGCCAGTAGTATCAGTTATAGGAACACTGAAGCTTTCTTT. The chain couples TRBV19 to TRBJ1-1; D remains ambiguous. The CDR3 length is 14 residues. Deletions cut 3 bases from V and 1 base from J, with 9 bases between. Germline V CDR1 and CDR2: LNHDA, SQIVND (reference sequence).

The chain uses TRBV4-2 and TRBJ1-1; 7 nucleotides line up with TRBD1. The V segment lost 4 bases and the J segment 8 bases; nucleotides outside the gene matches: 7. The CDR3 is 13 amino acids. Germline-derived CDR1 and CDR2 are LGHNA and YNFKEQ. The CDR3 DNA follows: TGTGCCAGCAGCCGGAGCCGGGACAGCGAAGCTTTCTTT. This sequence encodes CASSRSRDSEAFF.

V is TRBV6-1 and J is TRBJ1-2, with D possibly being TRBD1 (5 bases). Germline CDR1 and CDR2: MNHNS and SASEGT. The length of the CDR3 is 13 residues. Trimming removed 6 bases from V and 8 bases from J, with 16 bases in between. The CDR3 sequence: CASRGSRWDGYTF. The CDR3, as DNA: TGTGCCAGCAGAGGATCTAGATGGGACGGCTACACCTTC.

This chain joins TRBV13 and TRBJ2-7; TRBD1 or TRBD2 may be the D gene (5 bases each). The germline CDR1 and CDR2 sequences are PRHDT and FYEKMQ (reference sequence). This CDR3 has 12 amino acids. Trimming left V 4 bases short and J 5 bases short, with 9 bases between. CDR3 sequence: CASSSWGNEQYF. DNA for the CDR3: TGTGCCAGCAGCTCGTGGGGGAACGAGCAGTACTTC.

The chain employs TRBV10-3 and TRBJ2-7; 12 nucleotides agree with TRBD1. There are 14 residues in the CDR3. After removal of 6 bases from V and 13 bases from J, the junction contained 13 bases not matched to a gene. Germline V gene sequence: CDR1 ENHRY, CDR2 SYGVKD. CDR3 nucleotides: TGTGCCATCAGGATCGGGACAGGGGGCGCGTTTATCTACTTC. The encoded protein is CAIRIGTGGAFIYF.

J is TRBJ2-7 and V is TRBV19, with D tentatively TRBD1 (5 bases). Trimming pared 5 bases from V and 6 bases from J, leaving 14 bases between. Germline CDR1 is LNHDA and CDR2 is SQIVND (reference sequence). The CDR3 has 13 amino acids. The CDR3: CASSGEGAPEQYF. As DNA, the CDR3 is TGTGCCAGTAGTGGGGAAGGGGCCCCCGAGCAGTACTTC.

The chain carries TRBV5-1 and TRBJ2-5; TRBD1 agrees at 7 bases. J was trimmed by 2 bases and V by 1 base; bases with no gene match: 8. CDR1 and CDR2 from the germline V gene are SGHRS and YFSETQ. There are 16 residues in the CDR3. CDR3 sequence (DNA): TGCGCCAGCAGCTTGCAGGGTAGGGGACAGCAAGAGACCCAGTACTTC. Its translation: CASSLQGRGQQETQYF.

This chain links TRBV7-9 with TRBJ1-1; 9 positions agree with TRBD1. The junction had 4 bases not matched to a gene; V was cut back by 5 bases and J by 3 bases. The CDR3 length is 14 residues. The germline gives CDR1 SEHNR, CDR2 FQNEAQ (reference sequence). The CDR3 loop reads CASSETGGYTEAFF. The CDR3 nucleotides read TGTGCCAGCAGCGAGACAGGGGGATACACTGAAGCTTTCTTT.

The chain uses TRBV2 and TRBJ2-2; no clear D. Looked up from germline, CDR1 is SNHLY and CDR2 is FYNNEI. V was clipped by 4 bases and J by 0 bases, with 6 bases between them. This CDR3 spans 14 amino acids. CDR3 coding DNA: TGTGCCAGCAGTGCCGTCGCGAACACCGGGGAGCTGTTTTTT. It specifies CASSAVANTGELFF.

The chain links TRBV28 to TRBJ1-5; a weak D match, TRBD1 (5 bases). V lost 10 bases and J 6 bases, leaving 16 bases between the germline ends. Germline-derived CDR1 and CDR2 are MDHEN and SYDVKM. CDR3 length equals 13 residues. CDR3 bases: TGTGCCACCGGGGGAGGGTTTATTCAGCCCCAGCATTTT. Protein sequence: CATGGGFIQPQHF.

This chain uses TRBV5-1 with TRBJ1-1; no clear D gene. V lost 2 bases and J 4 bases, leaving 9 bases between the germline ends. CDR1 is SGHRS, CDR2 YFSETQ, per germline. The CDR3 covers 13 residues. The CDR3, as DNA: TGCGCCAGCAGCTTCGGCGAGGGCACTGAAGCTTTCTTT. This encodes CASSFGEGTEAFF.

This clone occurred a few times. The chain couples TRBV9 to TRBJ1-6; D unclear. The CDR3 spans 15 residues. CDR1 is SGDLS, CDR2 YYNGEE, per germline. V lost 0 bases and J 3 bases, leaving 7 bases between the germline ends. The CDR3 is CASSVVGSYNSPLHF. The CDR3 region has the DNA TGTGCCAGCAGCGTAGTGGGGAGCTATAATTCACCCCTCCACTTT. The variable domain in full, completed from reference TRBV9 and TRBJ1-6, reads DSGVTQTPKHLITATGQRVTLRCSPRSGDLSVYWYQQSLDQGLQFLIQYYNGEERAKGNILERFSAQQFPDLHSELNLSSLELGDSALYFCASSVVGSYNSPLHFGNGTRLTVT.

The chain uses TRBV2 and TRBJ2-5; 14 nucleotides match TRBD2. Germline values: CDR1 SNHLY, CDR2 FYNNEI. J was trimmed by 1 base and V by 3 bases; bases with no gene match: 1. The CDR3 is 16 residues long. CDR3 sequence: CASSEGLAGVQETQYF. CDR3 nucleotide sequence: TGTGCCAGCAGTGAGGGACTAGCGGGGGTCCAAGAGACCCAGTACTTC.

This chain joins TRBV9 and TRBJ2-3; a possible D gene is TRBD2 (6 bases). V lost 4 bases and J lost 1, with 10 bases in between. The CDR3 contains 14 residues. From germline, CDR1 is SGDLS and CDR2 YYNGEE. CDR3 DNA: TGTGCCAGCAGCCCAGGGACTGGCACAGATACGCAGTATTTT. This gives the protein CASSPGTGTDTQYF.

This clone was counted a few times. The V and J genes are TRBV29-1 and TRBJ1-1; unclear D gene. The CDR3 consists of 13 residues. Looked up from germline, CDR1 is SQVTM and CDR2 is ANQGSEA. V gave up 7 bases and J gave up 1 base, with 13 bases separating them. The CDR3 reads CSAIPWENTEAFF. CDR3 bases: TGCAGCGCCATACCGTGGGAGAACACTGAAGCTTTCTTT. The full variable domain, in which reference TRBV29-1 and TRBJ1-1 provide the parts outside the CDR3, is SAVISQKPSRDICQRGTSLTIQCQVDSQVTMMFWYRQQPGQSLTLIATANQGSEATYESGFVIDKFPISRPNLTFSTLTVSNMSPEDSSIYLCSAIPWENTEAFFGQGTRLTVV.

Here the CDR3 reads CATSRVFIGGLRDHEQYF. The CDR3 nucleotides read TGTGCCACCAGCAGAGTTTTTATCGGTGGGTTGCGGGACCACGAGCAGTACTTC. The chain joins TRBV15 to TRBJ2-7, with a possible D match to TRBD2 (6 bases). The germline gives CDR1 LNHNV, CDR2 YYDKDF (reference sequence). Trimming shortened V by 1 base and J by 5 bases, and 24 bases separated the two germline ends. CDR3 length: 18 residues.

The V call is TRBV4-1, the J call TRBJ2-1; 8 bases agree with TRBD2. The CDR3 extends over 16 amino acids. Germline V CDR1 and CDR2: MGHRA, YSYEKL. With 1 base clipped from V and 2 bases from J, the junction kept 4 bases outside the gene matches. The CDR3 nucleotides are TGCGCCAGCAGCCAAGTTGGGACTAGACCCTACAATGAGCAGTTCTTC. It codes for CASSQVGTRPYNEQFF.